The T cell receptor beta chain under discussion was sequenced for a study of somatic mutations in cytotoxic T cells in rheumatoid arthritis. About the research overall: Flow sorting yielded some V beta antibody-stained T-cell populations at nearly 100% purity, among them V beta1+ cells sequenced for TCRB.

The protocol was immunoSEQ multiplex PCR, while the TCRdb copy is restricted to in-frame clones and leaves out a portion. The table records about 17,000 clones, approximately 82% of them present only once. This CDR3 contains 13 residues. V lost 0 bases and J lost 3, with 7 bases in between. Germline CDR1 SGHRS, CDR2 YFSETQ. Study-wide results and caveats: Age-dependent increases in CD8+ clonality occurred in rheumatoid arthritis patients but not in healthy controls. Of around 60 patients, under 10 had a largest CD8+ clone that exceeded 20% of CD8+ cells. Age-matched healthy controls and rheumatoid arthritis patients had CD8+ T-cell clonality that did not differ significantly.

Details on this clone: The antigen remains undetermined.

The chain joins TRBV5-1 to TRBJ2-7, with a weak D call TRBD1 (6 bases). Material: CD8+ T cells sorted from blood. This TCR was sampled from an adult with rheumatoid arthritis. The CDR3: CASSLGTDYEQYF. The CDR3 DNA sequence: TGCGCCAGCAGCTTGGGGACAGACTACGAGCAGTACTTC.